This is a list of T cell receptor beta chains from one sample in a study of blood T cells in healthy people across ages. TCRdb itself ran the 5' RACE reads through MiXCR, one entry per CDR3 protein. Found here are about 1.5 million distinct CDR3 sequences, approximately 40% of them singletons; the top ten hold 7.9%. Sequencing used blood. All receptors come from a woman aged 18-35 years in good health. CDR3s include the opening cysteine and the closing phenylalanine or tryptophan. The D gene is left open where the match is weak. Clone sizes are given selectively: once, few, many, or a class where the clone is expanded.

13 - TRBJ2-1 - TRBV29-1 TGCAGCGGGCCAGAGGTAGGGTACAATGAGCAGTTCTTC CSGPEVGYNEQFF
13 few TRBJ2-5 - TRBV6-6 TGTGCCAGCAGTTATGCCGGGAAAGAGACCCAGTACTTC CASSYAGKETQYF
13 few TRBJ2-7 TRBD2 TRBV12-3/TRBV12-4 TGTGCCAGCAGTATGGGGGGGATTTACGAGCAGTACTTC CASSMGGIYEQYF
12 once TRBJ2-5 - TRBV20-1 TGCAGTGGGACTGGCGGCAAAGAGACCCAGTACTTC CSGTGGKETQYF
19 - TRBJ1-6 - TRBV5-5 TGTGCCAGCAGCTTGGCCCCGGGACCGCAAACCTCCTATAATTCACCCCTCCACTTT CASSLAPGPQTSYNSPLHF
18 - TRBJ1-2 TRBD1 TRBV3-1 TGTGCCAGCAGCCTCGTATACCCGGGACAGGGAACTAACTATGGCTACACCTTC CASSLVYPGQGTNYGYTF
14 once TRBJ2-7 - TRBV3-1 TGTGCCAGCAGCCAGGGGGGAGAGATCTACGAGCAGTACTTC CASSQGGEIYEQYF
13 - TRBJ1-2 - TRBV11-2 TGTGCCAGCAGCCCGGCTCGTAACTATGGCTACACCTTC CASSPARNYGYTF
14 once TRBJ2-4 - TRBV6-5 TGTGCCAGCTTTACAGGTTTAGCCAAAAACATTCAGTACTTC CASFTGLAKNIQYF
15 - TRBJ2-5 TRBD2 TRBV5-1 TGCGCCAGTCATAGCGGGGGGCTTCTCGAGAAGACCCAGTACTTC CASHSGGLLEKTQYF
16 - TRBJ2-3 - TRBV2 TGTGCCAGCAGTAGAGGGGGGTACAGGGCCTCAGATACGCAGTATTTT CASSRGGYRASDTQYF
16 - TRBJ2-1 - TRBV3-1 TGTGCCAGCAGTCTTATCGGGATAGGTTCTAACAATGAGCAGTTCTTC CASSLIGIGSNNEQFF
16 - TRBJ2-5 TRBD2 TRBV5-1 TGCGCCAGCAGCTTTCTAGCGGGGGGGCCTGAAGAGACCCAGTACTTC CASSFLAGGPEETQYF
12 - TRBJ2-7 - TRBV27 TGTGCCAGCAGTTTCTGGGGTAACGAGCAGTACTTC CASSFWGNEQYF
15 few TRBJ2-7 TRBD1 TRBV9 TGTGCCAGCAGCCCACCCCCCGGGACAGCGAACGAGCAGTACTTC CASSPPPGTANEQYF
16 - TRBJ1-4 - TRBV9 TGTGCCAGCAGCGTAGGGAGCAAGGCTCAGGACGGAAAACTGTTTTTT CASSVGSKAQDGKLFF
16 - TRBJ2-1 TRBD2 TRBV20-1 TGCAGTGCTAGAGATCGAAAAGCGGGAGGAGGCAATGAGCAGTTCTTC CSARDRKAGGGNEQFF
15 - TRBJ2-2 - TRBV12-3/TRBV12-4 TGTGCCAGCAGTTTCGGGGGGCCGAACACCGGGGAGCTGTTTTTT CASSFGGPNTGELFF
18 once TRBJ2-3 TRBD2 TRBV20-1 TGCAGTGCTAGAGATGAGGGCGGTAGCGGGGGAAGCACAGATACGCAGTATTTT CSARDEGGSGGSTDTQYF
16 - TRBJ1-2 TRBD1 TRBV5-1 TGCGCCAGCAGCTTTGGGAGACAGGGTCGGAGCTATGGCTACACCTTC CASSFGRQGRSYGYTF
11 - TRBJ2-1 TRBD2 TRBV20-1 TGCCTGGGACTAGCGGGGAATGAGCAGTTCTTC CLGLAGNEQFF
16 - TRBJ1-4 TRBD1 TRBV6-1 TGTGCCAGCAGTCTTCAATTTCAGGGGGCGGGTGAAAAACTGTTTTTT CASSLQFQGAGEKLFF
14 few TRBJ2-1 TRBD2 TRBV29-1 TGCAGCGTTGAGGGAGGGGATTCCTACAATGAGCAGTTCTTC CSVEGGDSYNEQFF
17 - TRBJ2-3 - TRBV7-9 TGTGCCAGCAGCAACCGACCAAGGGGCAGTACCTCAGATACGCAGTATTTT CASSNRPRGSTSDTQYF
13 few TRBJ2-4 - TRBV28 TGTGCCAGCACCACAGGGAATACAAACATTCAGTACTTC CASTTGNTNIQYF